The 5 T cell receptor beta chains in this list originate from one sample, sequenced in a study of T-cell memory formation after mild COVID-19 (dated by TCRdb to about 2021). The library came from 5' RACE. The reads were generated on an Illumina NovaSeq 6000. Clones were called with MiXCR by TCRdb after fastp trimmed the public reads at Q25, and only in-frame beta chains were retained. Every CDR3 protein is listed once, alongside the most common genes and DNA of its rows. This sample gives about 210,000 distinct CDR3 sequences in total; more than 9% of them show up just once. The ten most abundant clones make up approximately 3% of the sample. The sample taken for sequencing was PBMCs or a T cell subset sorted from them (not recorded which). These receptors were taken from a young man who had mild COVID-19 (a few samples of this study predate the infection). The sample titles of this study are shuffled in the database, so cell type and time point are left out; the donor was told from shared clones.

The rearrangement joins TRBV30 to TRBJ1-1; D remains unclear. Looked up from germline, CDR1 is GTSNPN and CDR2 is SVGIG (reference sequence). V lost 2 bases, J lost 0 bases, and 7 bases lay in between. This CDR3 comprises 13 residues. CDR3 sequence: CAWSRGLNTEAFF. The CDR3 bases are TGTGCCTGGAGTCGGGGATTGAACACTGAAGCTTTCTTT.

This clonotype was observed a handful of times. The chain employs TRBV7-9 and TRBJ2-2; TRBD1 matches 7 bases. V was clipped by 4 bases and J by 0 bases; unmatched bases: 5. Germline V gene data show CDR1 as SEHNR and CDR2 as FQNEAQ (reference sequence). The CDR3 spans 16 residues. The CDR3 sequence: CASSSATGTNTGELFF. CDR3 bases: TGTGCCAGCAGCTCGGCGACAGGGACGAACACCGGGGAGCTGTTTTTT.

The chain links TRBV2 to TRBJ1-5; possible D gene TRBD1, 5 bases. The V gene lost 2 bases and the J gene lost 1 base, with 12 bases spanning the gap. Germline V gives CDR1 SNHLY, CDR2 FYNNEI. CDR3 length equals 16 residues. The CDR3 DNA reads TGTGCCAGCAGTGAAATCCAGGGAGCGAGCAATCAGCCCCAGCATTTT. Its protein product is CASSEIQGASNQPQHF.

This clonotype was counted only a few times. The chain recombines TRBV3-1 with TRBJ1-2; 9 positions agree with TRBD1. V was pared by 3 bases and J by 6 bases, with 5 bases of the junction left unmatched. This CDR3 contains 14 residues. Looked up from germline, CDR1 is LGHDT and CDR2 is YNNKEL (reference sequence). This chain's CDR3 is CASSQLQGADGYTF. The DNA of the CDR3 is TGTGCCAGCAGCCAGTTACAGGGGGCGGATGGCTACACCTTC.

This chain joins TRBV10-3 and TRBJ2-6; 7 bases are shared with TRBD1. Germline V gene lookup returns CDR1 ENHRY and CDR2 SYGVKD. CDR3 size: 15 residues. The V gene end was trimmed by 10 bases and the J gene end by 0 bases; junction bases not matched to a gene: 6. CDR3 protein: CATTGQISGANVLTF. CDR3 nucleotide sequence: TGTGCCACGACGGGACAGATCTCTGGGGCCAACGTCCTGACTTTC.